The rows below give T cell receptor beta chains drawn from one sample of a study of T cell responses to AZD1222 COVID-19 vaccine. TCRdb's table, derived via immunoSEQ multiplex PCR, lists solely in-frame clones and lacks some. The table records about 150,000 clones, about 93% of them present only once. The material sequenced was peripheral blood, taken on day 0 of AZD1222 vaccination. The receptors were gathered from an adult in good health. CDR3s include the opening cysteine and the closing phenylalanine or tryptophan. The D gene is left open where the match is weak. Part of the rows lack a size; the others show once, few, many or a class for expanded clones.

j_gene | abundance | v_gene | d_gene | CDR3aa | CDR3nt
TRBJ2-7 | NA | TRBV7-8 | TRBD1 | CASSFAGTGRVQYF | TGTGCCAGCAGCTTTGCCGGGACAGGGCGAGTGCAGTACTTC
TRBJ1-2 | NA | TRBV3-1/TRBV3-2 | NA | CASSGLSSLANYGYTF | TGTGCCAGCAGCGGGCTTTCTTCGTTAGCTAACTATGGCTACACCTTC
TRBJ2-7 | few | TRBV10-3 | TRBD1 | CAINPGTGSHEQYF | TGTGCCATCAACCCCGGGACAGGGTCCCACGAGCAGTACTTC
TRBJ2-3 | NA | TRBV11-1 | NA | CASSFTGLSLDTQYF | TGTGCCAGCAGCTTTACTGGGCTAAGTTTAGATACGCAGTATTTT
TRBJ2-1 | once | TRBV28 | NA | CASSHRGNYNEQFF | TGTGCCAGCAGTCACCGTGGGAACTACAATGAGCAGTTCTTC
TRBJ2-1 | NA | TRBV7-2 | TRBD1 | CASSFGQGAGHEQFF | TGTGCCAGCAGCTTTGGGCAGGGGGCAGGCCATGAGCAGTTCTTC
TRBJ2-1 | NA | TRBV19 | NA | CASIGVQGQFF | TGTGCCAGTATTGGTGTGCAAGGGCAGTTCTTC
TRBJ2-7 | NA | TRBV13 | NA | CASSYSYEQYF | TGTGCCAGCAGCTACTCCTACGAGCAGTACTTC
TRBJ1-4 | NA | TRBV28 | TRBD1 | CASRGTDRGRVGKLFF | TGTGCCAGCAGAGGAACCGACAGGGGGCGAGTCGGAAAACTGTTTTTT
TRBJ2-1 | NA | TRBV5-1 | NA | CASSLEGYEGNEQFF | TGCGCCAGCAGCTTGGAGGGTTATGAGGGCAATGAGCAGTTCTTC
TRBJ2-3 | NA | TRBV5-1 | NA | CASSPFITDTQYF | TGCGCCAGCAGCCCGTTCATCACAGATACGCAGTATTTT
TRBJ2-2 | NA | TRBV9 | TRBD2 | CASSVGGAHTGELFF | TGTGCCAGCAGCGTCGGGGGGGCCCACACCGGGGAGCTGTTTTTT
TRBJ1-1 | NA | TRBV7-6 | NA | CASSLAHMGDTEAFF | TGTGCCAGCAGCTTAGCGCATATGGGCGACACTGAAGCTTTCTTT
TRBJ2-7 | few | TRBV6-5 | NA | CASNPLGGYEQYF | TGTGCCAGCAACCCCTTGGGCGGCTACGAGCAGTACTTC
TRBJ2-3 | NA | TRBV6-5 | TRBD2 | CASGRGLARTDTQYF | TGTGCCAGCGGACGGGGACTAGCTCGCACAGATACGCAGTATTTT
TRBJ2-5 | NA | TRBV5-1 | NA | CASSFDTWSETQYF | TGCGCCAGCAGCTTCGACACCTGGTCAGAGACCCAGTACTTC
TRBJ2-5 | NA | TRBV28 | NA | CASSRGGQQETQYF | TGTGCCAGCTCTAGGGGGGGGCAGCAAGAGACCCAGTACTTC
TRBJ1-2 | NA | TRBV2 | TRBD1 | CASRGQGALNYGYTF | TGTGCCAGCAGGGGACAGGGGGCGTTGAACTATGGCTACACCTTC
TRBJ1-1 | NA | TRBV18 | NA | CASSLARDTEAFF | TGTGCCAGCTCACTGGCGAGAGACACTGAAGCTTTCTTT
TRBJ2-5 | NA | TRBV11-3 | NA | CASQGQETQYF | TGTGCCAGCCAGGGGCAAGAGACCCAGTACTTC
TRBJ2-7 | NA | TRBV2 | TRBD1 | CASSLQGYESSYEQYF | TGTGCCAGCAGTCTACAGGGGTATGAGAGCTCCTACGAGCAGTACTTC
TRBJ2-3 | NA | TRBV6-5 | TRBD2 | CASSYGAGGPGDTQYF | TGTGCCAGCAGTTACGGAGCGGGGGGGCCAGGGGATACGCAGTATTTT
TRBJ1-6 | once | TRBV3-1/TRBV3-2 | NA | CASSAGSYNSPLHF | TGTGCCAGTTCGGCGGGCTCCTATAATTCACCCCTCCACTTT
TRBJ2-3 | NA | TRBV20-1 | TRBD2 | CSASFSGGGDTQYF | TGCAGTGCTAGTTTCAGCGGGGGGGGAGATACGCAGTATTTT
TRBJ2-7 | NA | TRBV7-8 | NA | CASSLGSRGEQYF | TGTGCCAGCAGCTTGGGGTCCCGGGGGGAGCAGTACTTC
TRBJ1-4 | NA | TRBV4-2 | TRBD1 | CASSQDPQGALNEKLFF | TGTGCCAGCAGCCAAGATCCGCAGGGGGCCCTTAATGAAAAACTGTTTTTT
TRBJ2-7 | NA | TRBV12-3/TRBV12-4 | NA | CASSPGTPYEQYF | TGTGCCAGCAGTCCCGGGACACCTTACGAGCAGTACTTC
TRBJ2-7 | NA | TRBV11-3 | NA | CASSLVSYEQYF | TGTGCCAGCAGCTTAGTCTCCTACGAGCAGTACTTC
TRBJ1-1 | NA | TRBV20-1 | NA | CSAPIHSEAFF | TGCAGTGCCCCTATACACTCTGAAGCTTTCTTT
TRBJ1-5 | NA | TRBV4-1 | NA | CASSQEGIQPQHF | TGCGCCAGCAGCCAAGAAGGGATTCAGCCCCAGCATTTT
TRBJ1-2 | NA | TRBV10-3 | NA | CAISESAATNYGYTF | TGTGCCATCAGTGAGTCGGCGGCCACAAACTATGGCTACACCTTC
TRBJ1-1 | once | TRBV12-3/TRBV12-4 | NA | CASSLADGTEAFF | TGTGCCAGCAGTTTAGCGGACGGCACTGAAGCTTTCTTT
TRBJ2-2 | many | TRBV6-4 | TRBD2 | CASSDSGDTGELFF | TGTGCCAGCAGTGACAGCGGGGACACCGGGGAGCTGTTTTTT
TRBJ1-5 | NA | TRBV6-5 | TRBD1 | CASSTRDRGLQPQHF | TGTGCCAGCAGTACCCGGGACAGGGGGCTTCAGCCCCAGCATTTT
TRBJ1-1 | NA | TRBV5-1 | TRBD1 | CASSLFGTATEAFF | TGCGCCAGCAGCTTGTTTGGGACAGCCACTGAAGCTTTCTTT
TRBJ1-2 | once | TRBV18 | NA | CASSSSDRLMLKGYTF | TGTGCCAGCTCATCTTCAGACAGGCTCATGCTGAAAGGCTACACCTTC
TRBJ2-1 | once | TRBV29-1 | NA | CSVDRGRYNEQFF | TGCAGCGTTGACAGGGGACGCTACAATGAGCAGTTCTTC
TRBJ1-3 | NA | TRBV19 | NA | CASIFNGFSGNTIYF | TGTGCCAGTATCTTTAACGGGTTCTCTGGAAACACCATATATTTT
TRBJ1-6 | NA | TRBV19 | NA | CASRLTGDSPLHF | TGTGCCAGCCGGCTAACGGGGGATTCACCCCTCCACTTT